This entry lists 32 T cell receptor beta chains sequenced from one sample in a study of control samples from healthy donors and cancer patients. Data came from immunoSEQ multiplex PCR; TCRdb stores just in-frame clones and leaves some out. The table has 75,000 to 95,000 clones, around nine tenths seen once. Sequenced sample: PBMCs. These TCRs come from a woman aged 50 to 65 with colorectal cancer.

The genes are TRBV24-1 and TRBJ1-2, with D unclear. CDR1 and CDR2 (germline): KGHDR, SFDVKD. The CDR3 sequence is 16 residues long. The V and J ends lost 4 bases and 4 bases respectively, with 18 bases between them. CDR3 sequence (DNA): TGTGCCACCAGTGAGCCGGACCCTCTGGGAGGCTATGGCTACACCTTC. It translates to CATSEPDPLGGYGYTF.

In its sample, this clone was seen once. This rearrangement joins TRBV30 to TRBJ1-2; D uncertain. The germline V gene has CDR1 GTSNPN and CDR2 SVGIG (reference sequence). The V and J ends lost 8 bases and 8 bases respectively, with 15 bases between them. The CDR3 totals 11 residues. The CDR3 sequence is CALSPGSGYTF. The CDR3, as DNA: TGTGCCCTATCCCCGGGTTCGGGCTACACCTTC.

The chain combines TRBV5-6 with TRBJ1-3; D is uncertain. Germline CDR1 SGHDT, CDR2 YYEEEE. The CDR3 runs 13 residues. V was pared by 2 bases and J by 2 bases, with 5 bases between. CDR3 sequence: CASSFGAGNTIYF. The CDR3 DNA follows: TGTGCCAGCAGCTTTGGGGCTGGAAACACCATATATTTT.

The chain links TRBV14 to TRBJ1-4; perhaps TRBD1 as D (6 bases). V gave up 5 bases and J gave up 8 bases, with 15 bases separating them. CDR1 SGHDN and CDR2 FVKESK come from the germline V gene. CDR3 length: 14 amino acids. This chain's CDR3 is CASSRGGLGEKLFF. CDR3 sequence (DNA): TGTGCCAGCAGCAGAGGGGGTTTGGGGGAAAAACTGTTTTTT.

CDR3: CASSLFEQTGFNTEAFF. The CDR3 DNA is TGTGCCAGCAGCCTTTTTGAACAGACAGGGTTCAACACTGAAGCTTTCTTT. The chain links TRBV28 to TRBJ1-1, with TRBD1 matching over 7 bases. CDR1 MDHEN and CDR2 SYDVKM come from the germline V gene. This CDR3 contains 17 residues. V lost 6 bases, J lost 2 bases, and 15 bases stayed unmatched.

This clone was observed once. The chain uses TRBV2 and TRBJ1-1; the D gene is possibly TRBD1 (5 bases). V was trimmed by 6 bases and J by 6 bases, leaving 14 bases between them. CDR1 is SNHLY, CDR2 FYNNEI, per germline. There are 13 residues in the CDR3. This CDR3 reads CASSGPGGAEAFF. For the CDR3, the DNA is TGTGCCAGCAGCGGCCCCGGGGGGGCTGAAGCTTTCTTT.

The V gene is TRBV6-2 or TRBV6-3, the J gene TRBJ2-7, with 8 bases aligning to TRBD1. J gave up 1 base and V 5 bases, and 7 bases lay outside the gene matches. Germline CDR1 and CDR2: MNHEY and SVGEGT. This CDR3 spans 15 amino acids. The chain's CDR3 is CASSQPGQASYEQYV. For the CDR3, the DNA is TGTGCCAGCAGTCAACCGGGACAGGCATCCTACGAGCAGTACGTC.

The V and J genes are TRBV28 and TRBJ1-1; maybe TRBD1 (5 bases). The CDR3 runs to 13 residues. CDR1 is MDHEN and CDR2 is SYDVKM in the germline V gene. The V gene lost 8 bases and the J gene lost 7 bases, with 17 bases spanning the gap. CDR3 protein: CASAIRAGLEAFF. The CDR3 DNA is TGTGCCAGCGCCATTAGGGCGGGGCTTGAAGCTTTCTTT.

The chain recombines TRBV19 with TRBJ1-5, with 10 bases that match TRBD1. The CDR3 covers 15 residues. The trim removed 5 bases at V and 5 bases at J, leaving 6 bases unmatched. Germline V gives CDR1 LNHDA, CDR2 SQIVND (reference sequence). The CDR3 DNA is TGTGCCAGTAGTCGGTTGACAGGGGGCCATCAGCCCCAGCATTTT. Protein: CASSRLTGGHQPQHF.

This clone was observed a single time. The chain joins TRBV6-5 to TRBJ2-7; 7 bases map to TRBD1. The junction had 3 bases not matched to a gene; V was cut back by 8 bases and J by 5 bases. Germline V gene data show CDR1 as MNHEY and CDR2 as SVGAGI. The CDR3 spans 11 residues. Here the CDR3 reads CASRTGDEQYV. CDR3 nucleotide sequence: TGTGCCAGCCGTACAGGGGACGAGCAGTACGTC.

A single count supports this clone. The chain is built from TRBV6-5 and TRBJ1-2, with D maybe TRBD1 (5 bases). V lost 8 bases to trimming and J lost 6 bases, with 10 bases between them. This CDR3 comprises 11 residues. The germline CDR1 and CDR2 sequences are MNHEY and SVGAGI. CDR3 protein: CASGQGNGYTF. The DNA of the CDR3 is TGTGCCAGCGGCCAGGGTAATGGCTACACCTTC.

CDR3 nucleotide sequence: TGTGCCAGCAGCCGAGCGGCAGGGGGCGAAAATACGCAGTATTTT. Encoded protein: CASSRAAGGENTQYF. The chain recombines TRBV7-8 with TRBJ2-3, with 8 bases identical to TRBD1. V dropped 5 bases and J dropped 7; count of bases not matched to a gene: 11. The CDR3 spans 15 residues. Germline V CDR1 and CDR2: SGHVS, FQNEAQ.

This chain's CDR3 is CASSSGDNSGNTIYF. The DNA of the CDR3 is TGTGCCAGCAGTTCCGGGGACAACTCTGGAAACACCATATATTTT. The V call is TRBV6-2 or TRBV6-3, the J call TRBJ1-3, with D perhaps matching TRBD1 (6 bases). CDR3 length: 15 residues. The germline gives CDR1 MNHEY, CDR2 SVGEGT. Deletions cut 4 bases from V and 0 bases from J, with 10 bases between.

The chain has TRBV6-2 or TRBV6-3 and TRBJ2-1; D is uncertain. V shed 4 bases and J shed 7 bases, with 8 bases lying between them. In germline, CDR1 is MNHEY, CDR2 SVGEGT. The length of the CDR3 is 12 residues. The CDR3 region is CASSLKLNEQFF. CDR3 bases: TGTGCCAGCAGTTTAAAACTAAATGAGCAGTTCTTC.

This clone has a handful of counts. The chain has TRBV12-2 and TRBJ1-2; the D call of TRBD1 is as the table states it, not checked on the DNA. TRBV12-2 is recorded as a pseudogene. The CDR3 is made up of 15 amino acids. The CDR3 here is CASRGGQSFNYGYTF. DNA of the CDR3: TGTGCAAGTCGCGGAGGACAGTCGTTCAACTATGGCTACACCTTC.

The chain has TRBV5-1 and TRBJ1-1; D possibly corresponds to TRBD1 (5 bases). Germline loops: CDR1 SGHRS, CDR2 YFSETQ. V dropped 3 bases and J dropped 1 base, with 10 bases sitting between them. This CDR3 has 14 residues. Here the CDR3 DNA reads TGCGCCAGCAGCTCGGGACGGACGAACACTGAAGCTTTCTTT. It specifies CASSSGRTNTEAFF.

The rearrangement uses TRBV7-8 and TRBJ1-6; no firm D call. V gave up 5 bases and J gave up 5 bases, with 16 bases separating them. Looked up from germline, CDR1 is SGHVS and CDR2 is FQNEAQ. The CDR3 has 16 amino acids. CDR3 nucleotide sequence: TGTGCCAGCAGCCTAGGGTCGGAGACGGATAATTCACCCCTCCACTTT. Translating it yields CASSLGSETDNSPLHF.

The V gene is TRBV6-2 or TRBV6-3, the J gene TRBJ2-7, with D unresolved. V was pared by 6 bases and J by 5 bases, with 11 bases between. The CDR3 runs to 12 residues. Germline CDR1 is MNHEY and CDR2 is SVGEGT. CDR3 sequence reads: CASSTRTHEQYV. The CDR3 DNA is TGTGCCAGCAGCACCCGTACGCACGAGCAGTACGTC.

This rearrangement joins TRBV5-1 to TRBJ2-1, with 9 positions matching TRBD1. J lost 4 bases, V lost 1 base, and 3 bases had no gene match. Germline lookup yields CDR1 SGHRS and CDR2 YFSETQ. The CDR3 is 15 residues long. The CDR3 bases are TGCGCCAGCAGCTTGCTGGGGACAGGGTACAATGAGCAGTTCTTC. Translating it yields CASSLLGTGYNEQFF.

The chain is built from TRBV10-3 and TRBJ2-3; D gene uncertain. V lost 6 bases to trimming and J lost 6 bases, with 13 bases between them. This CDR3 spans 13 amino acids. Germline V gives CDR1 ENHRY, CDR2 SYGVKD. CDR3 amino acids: CAIRPGQDDTQYF. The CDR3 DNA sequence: TGTGCCATCAGACCGGGCCAGGACGATACGCAGTATTTT.

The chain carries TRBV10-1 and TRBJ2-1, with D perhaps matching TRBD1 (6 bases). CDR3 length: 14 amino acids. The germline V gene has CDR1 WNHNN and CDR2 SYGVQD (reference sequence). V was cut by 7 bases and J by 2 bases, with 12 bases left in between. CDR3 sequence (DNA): TGCGCCAGCAAAGGACAGCACCCCTACAATGAGCAGTTCTTC. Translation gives CASKGQHPYNEQFF.

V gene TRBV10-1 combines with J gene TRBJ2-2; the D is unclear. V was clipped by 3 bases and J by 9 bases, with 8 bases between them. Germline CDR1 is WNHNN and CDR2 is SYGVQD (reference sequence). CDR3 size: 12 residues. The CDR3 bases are TGCGCCAGCAGTGATCAACCCTGGGAGCTGTTTTTT. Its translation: CASSDQPWELFF.

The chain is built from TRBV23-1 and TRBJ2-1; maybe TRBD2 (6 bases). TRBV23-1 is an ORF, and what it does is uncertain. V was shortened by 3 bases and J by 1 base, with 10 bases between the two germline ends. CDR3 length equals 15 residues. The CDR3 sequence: CASSHLSGSYNEQFF. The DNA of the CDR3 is TGCGCCAGCAGTCATCTTAGCGGTTCCTACAATGAGCAGTTCTTC.

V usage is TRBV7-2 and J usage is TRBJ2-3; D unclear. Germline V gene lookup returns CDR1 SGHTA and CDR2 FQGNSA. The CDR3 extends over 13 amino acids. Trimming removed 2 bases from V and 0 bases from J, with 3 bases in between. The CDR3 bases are TGTGCCAGCAGCTTACCTAGCACAGATACGCAGTATTTT. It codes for CASSLPSTDTQYF.

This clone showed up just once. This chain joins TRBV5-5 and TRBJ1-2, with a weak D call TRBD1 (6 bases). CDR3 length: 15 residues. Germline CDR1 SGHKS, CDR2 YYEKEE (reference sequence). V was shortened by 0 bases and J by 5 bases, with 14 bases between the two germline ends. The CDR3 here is CASSLGDTRGYGYTF. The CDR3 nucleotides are TGTGCCAGCAGCTTGGGGGACACCCGGGGTTATGGCTACACCTTC.

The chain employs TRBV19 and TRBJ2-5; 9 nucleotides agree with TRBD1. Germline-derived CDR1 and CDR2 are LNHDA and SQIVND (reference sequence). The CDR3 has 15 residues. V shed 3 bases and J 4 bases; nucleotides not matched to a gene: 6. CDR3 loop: CASSIGTGRGETQYF. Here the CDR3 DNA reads TGTGCCAGTAGTATCGGGACAGGGAGAGGAGAGACCCAGTACTTC.

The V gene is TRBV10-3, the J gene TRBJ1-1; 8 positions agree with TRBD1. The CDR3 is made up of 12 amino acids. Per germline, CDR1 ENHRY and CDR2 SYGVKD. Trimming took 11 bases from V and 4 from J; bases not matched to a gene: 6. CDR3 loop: CAALGQGTEAFF. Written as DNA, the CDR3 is TGTGCCGCACTCGGACAGGGCACTGAAGCTTTCTTT.

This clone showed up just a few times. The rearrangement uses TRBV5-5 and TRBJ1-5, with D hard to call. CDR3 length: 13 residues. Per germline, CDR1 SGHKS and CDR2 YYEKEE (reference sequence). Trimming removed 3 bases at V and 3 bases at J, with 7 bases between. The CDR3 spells CASSSSFNQPQHF. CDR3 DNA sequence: TGTGCCAGCAGCTCTTCCTTCAATCAGCCCCAGCATTTT.

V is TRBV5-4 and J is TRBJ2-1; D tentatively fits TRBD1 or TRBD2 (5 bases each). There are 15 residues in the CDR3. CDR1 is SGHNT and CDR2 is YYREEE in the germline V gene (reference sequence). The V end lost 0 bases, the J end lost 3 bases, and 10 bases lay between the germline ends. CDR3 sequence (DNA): TGTGCCAGCAGCTTGGGAGGGGCGTACTACAATGAGCAGTTCTTC. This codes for CASSLGGAYYNEQFF.

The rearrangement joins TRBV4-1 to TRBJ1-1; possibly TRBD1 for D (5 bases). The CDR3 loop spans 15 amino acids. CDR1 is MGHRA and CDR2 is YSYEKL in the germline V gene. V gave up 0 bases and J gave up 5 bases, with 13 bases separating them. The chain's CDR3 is CASSQEWGSGTEAFF. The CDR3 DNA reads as TGCGCCAGCAGCCAAGAATGGGGGTCGGGGACTGAAGCTTTCTTT.

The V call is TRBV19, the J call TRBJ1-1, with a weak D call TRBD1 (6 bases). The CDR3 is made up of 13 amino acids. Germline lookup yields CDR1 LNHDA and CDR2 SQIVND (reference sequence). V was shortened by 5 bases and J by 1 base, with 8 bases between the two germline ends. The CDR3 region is CASSLQGNTEAFF. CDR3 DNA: TGTGCCAGTAGTTTACAGGGGAACACTGAAGCTTTCTTT.

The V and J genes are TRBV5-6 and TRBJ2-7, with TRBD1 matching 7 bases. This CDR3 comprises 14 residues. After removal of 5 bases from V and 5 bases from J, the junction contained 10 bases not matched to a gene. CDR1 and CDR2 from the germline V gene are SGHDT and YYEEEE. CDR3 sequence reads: CASSPWVGGNEQYV. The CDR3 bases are TGTGCCAGCAGTCCTTGGGTAGGGGGCAACGAGCAGTACGTC.